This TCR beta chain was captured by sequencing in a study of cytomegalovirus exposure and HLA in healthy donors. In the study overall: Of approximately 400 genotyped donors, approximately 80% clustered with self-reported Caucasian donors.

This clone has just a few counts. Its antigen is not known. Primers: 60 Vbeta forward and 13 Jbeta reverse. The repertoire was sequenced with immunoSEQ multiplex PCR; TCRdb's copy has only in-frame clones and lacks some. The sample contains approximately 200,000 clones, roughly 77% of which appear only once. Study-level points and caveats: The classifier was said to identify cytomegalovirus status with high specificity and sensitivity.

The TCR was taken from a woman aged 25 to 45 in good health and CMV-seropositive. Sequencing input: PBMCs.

The CDR3 spells CASSLLGPQPQHF. The CDR3 DNA sequence: TGTGCCAGCAGTTTATTGGGGCCTCAGCCCCAGCATTTT. The rearrangement uses TRBV28 and TRBJ1-5, with D possibly matching TRBD1 (5 bases). In germline, CDR1 is MDHEN, CDR2 SYDVKM. The V end was cut by 1 base, the J end by 6 bases, with 7 bases between. The CDR3 spans 13 residues.